Below, 10 T cell receptor beta chains from the same sample are listed, as sequenced in a study of blood T cell repertoires in COVID-19 (dated by TCRdb to 2019 to 2021). Receptor amplification or capture employed the immunoSEQ multiplex PCR assay. Imported from immuneACCESS, the table was reduced by TCRdb to in-frame sequences with V and J called. These copies leave out some clones; in studies compared against another copy, an unresolved V gene accounts for under half, and the cause of the remainder is not known. The sample data list some 220,000 clones, and 80% to 85% of these were observed just once. The ten largest clones add up to roughly 5.5% of the sample. Sample: peripheral blood. The receptors were sampled from a woman in her 70s with COVID-19, enrolled during active disease.

This clone turned up a few times. The chain recombines TRBV5-1 with TRBJ2-7, with 7 nucleotides matching TRBD1. Germline assignment: CDR1 SGHRS and CDR2 YFSETQ. Trimming cost V 4 bases and J 7 bases; bases outside gene matches: 8. The CDR3 is 13 residues long. The CDR3 sequence is CASSQGQVLEQYF. In DNA form, the CDR3 reads TGCGCCAGCAGCCAAGGACAGGTATTAGAGCAGTACTTC.

Details on this clone: The sample has other DNA sequences that encode this CDR3 too. The chain links TRBV5-5 to TRBJ1-4, with D uncertain. CDR3 length equals 16 residues. Germline V gives CDR1 SGHKS, CDR2 YYEKEE (reference sequence). V was pared by 1 base and J by 3 bases, with 13 bases between. The DNA for the CDR3 is TGTGCCAGCAGCTTGCACCCGAGAAACTCTAATGAAAAACTGTTTTTT. Translating gives CASSLHPRNSNEKLFF.

The chain employs TRBV19 and TRBJ2-3, with a weak D call TRBD2 (5 bases). Germline values: CDR1 LNHDA, CDR2 SQIVND (reference sequence). CDR3 size: 14 residues. V lost 2 bases and J lost 4, with 10 bases in between. The CDR3 bases are TGTGCCAGTAGTATATCTGGGAGTGCAGATACGCAGTATTTT. Its protein product is CASSISGSADTQYF.

J is TRBJ1-2 and V is TRBV4-3, with a possible D match to TRBD1 (5 bases). CDR3 length: 15 amino acids. From germline, CDR1 is LGHNA and CDR2 YSLEER. V lost 3 bases, J lost 4 bases, and 15 bases lay in between. The CDR3 coding sequence is TGCGCCAGCAGCCAGCTAACAGGATCCGTCTATGGCTACACCTTC. Its translation: CASSQLTGSVYGYTF.

As to this clone: Other DNA sequences within the sample encode an identical CDR3. The rearrangement links TRBV29-1 to TRBJ1-1; unclear D gene. Trimming cost V 6 bases and J 5 bases, with 10 bases left between them. The germline gives CDR1 SQVTM, CDR2 ANQGSEA. This CDR3 is built from 11 residues. Here the CDR3 reads CSVARGTEAFF. In nucleotides, the CDR3 is TGCAGCGTCGCCCGGGGAACTGAAGCTTTCTTT. Drawing the rest from reference TRBV29-1 and TRBJ1-1, the complete variable domain is SAVISQKPSRDICQRGTSLTIQCQVDSQVTMMFWYRQQPGQSLTLIATANQGSEATYESGFVIDKFPISRPNLTFSTLTVSNMSPEDSSIYLCSVARGTEAFFGQGTRLTVV.

This clone was recorded only once. The V gene is TRBV2, the J gene TRBJ1-5; D gene uncertain. Germline V gene lookup returns CDR1 SNHLY and CDR2 FYNNEI. V was trimmed by 5 bases and J by 3 bases, leaving 5 bases between them. The CDR3 loop spans 12 amino acids. The DNA for the CDR3 is TGTGCCAGCAGTAGAGACAATCAGCCCCAGCATTTT. Amino acids: CASSRDNQPQHF.

The chain links TRBV12-3 or TRBV12-4 to TRBJ2-2, with D tentatively TRBD2 (6 bases). The CDR3 has 13 residues. Trimming took 6 bases from V and 10 from J, leaving 15 bases between them. The CDR3 sequence: CASRRLGRVELFF. For the CDR3, the DNA is TGTGCCAGCAGACGACTAGGCAGAGTGGAGCTGTTTTTT.

This clone was seen once. The genes are TRBV7-6 and TRBJ1-5; 10 bases fit TRBD1. There are 15 residues in the CDR3. CDR1 is SGHVS, CDR2 FNYEAQ, per germline. Unmatched junction bases numbered 9, after V lost 7 bases and J lost 6 bases. The CDR3 bases are TGTGCCAGCACCCGGGACAGGGGTTCGGGTCAGCCCCAGCATTTT. Translating it yields CASTRDRGSGQPQHF.

With respect to this clone: The germline gene is not matched at one end of the junction; a read error may be the cause. V is TRBV14 and J is TRBJ2-7; D is unresolved. This CDR3 is built from 10 residues. The germline gives CDR1 SGHDN, CDR2 FVKESK. The CDR3 here is CASSQVHLSF. The CDR3 DNA reads TGTGCCAGCAGCCAAGTGCACTTAAGCTTC.

The rearrangement links TRBV30 to TRBJ2-1, with TRBD2 identical over 11 bases. The CDR3 contains 19 residues. The germline V gene has CDR1 GTSNPN and CDR2 SVGIG (reference sequence). V was pared by 0 bases and J by 2 bases, with 12 bases of the junction left unmatched. As DNA, the CDR3 is TGTGCCTGGAGTGTTCGCAGTAGCGGGAGGGGAAGTACCTACAATGAGCAGTTCTTC. Translating it yields CAWSVRSSGRGSTYNEQFF.